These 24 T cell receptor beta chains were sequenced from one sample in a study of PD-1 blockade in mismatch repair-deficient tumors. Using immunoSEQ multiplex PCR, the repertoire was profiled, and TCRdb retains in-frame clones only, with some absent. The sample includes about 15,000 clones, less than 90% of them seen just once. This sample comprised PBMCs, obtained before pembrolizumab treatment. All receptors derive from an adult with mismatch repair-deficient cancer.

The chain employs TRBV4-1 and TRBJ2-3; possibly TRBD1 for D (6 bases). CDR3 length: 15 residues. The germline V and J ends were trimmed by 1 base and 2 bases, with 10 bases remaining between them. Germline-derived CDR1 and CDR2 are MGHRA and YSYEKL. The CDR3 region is CASSQVGTNTDTQYF. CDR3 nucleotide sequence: TGCGCCAGCAGCCAAGTGGGGACAAACACAGATACGCAGTATTTT.

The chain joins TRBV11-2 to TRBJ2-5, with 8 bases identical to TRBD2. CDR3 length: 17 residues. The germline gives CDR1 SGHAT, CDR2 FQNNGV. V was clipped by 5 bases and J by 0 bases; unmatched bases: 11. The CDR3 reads CASSILGTSGYQETQYF. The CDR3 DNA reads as TGTGCCAGCAGCATTTTGGGCACTAGCGGTTACCAAGAGACCCAGTACTTC.

CDR3 bases: TGTGCCAGTAGTACTACCGACCGGCGGGAGACCCAGTACTTC. It translates to CASSTTDRRETQYF. The chain uses TRBV19 and TRBJ2-5; D is unresolved. The CDR3 totals 14 residues. Germline values: CDR1 LNHDA, CDR2 SQIVND (reference sequence). Trimming took off 4 bases at V and 5 bases at J, with 14 bases between the two ends.

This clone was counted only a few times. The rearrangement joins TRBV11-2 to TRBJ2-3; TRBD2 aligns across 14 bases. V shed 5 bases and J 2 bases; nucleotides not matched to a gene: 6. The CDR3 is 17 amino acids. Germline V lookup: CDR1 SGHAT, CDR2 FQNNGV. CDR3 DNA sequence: TGTGCCAGCAGCACCGGACTAGCGGGAGGTCACACAGATACGCAGTATTTT. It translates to CASSTGLAGGHTDTQYF.

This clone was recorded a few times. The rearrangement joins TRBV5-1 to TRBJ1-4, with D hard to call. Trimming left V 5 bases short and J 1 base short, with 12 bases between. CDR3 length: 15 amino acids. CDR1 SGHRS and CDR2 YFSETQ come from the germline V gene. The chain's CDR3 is CASRHYGETNEKLFF. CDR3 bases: TGCGCCAGCAGACACTACGGGGAAACTAATGAAAAACTGTTTTTT.

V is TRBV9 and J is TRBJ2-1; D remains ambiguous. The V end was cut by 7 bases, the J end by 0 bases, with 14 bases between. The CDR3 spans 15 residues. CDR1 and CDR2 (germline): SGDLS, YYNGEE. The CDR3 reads CASGESASSYNEQFF. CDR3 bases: TGTGCCAGCGGAGAAAGCGCTAGCTCCTACAATGAGCAGTTCTTC.

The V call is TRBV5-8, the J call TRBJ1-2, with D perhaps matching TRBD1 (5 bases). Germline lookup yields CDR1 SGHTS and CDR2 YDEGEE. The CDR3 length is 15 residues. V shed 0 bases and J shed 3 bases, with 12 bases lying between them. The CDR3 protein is CASSLVGRIHYGYTF. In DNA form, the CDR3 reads TGTGCCAGCAGCTTGGTGGGACGGATTCACTATGGCTACACCTTC. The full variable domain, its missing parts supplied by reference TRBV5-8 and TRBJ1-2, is EAGVTQSPTHLIKTRGQQATLRCSPISGHTSVYWYQQALGLGLQFLLWYDEGEERNRGNFPPRFSGRQFPNYSSELNVNALELEDSALYLCASSLVGRIHYGYTFGSGTRLTVV.

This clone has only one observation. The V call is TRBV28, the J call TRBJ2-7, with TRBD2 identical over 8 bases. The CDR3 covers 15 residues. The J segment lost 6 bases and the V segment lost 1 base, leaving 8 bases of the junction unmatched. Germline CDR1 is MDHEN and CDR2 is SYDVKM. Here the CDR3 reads CASSLSYSGGREQYF. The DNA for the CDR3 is TGTGCCAGCAGTTTATCCTACAGCGGGGGTCGCGAGCAGTACTTC.

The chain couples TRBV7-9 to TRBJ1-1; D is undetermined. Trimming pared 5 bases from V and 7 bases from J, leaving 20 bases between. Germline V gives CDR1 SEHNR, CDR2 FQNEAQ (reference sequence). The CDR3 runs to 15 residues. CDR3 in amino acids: CASSPSTSHLDEAFF. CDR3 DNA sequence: TGTGCCAGCAGCCCGTCGACAAGTCACCTCGATGAAGCTTTCTTT.

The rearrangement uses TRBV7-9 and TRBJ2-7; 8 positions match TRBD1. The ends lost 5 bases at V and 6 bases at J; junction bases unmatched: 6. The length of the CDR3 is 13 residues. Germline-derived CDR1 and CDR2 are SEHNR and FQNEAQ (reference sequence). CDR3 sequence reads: CASSPDRDLEQYF. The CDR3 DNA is TGTGCCAGCAGCCCGGACAGGGACCTCGAGCAGTACTTC.

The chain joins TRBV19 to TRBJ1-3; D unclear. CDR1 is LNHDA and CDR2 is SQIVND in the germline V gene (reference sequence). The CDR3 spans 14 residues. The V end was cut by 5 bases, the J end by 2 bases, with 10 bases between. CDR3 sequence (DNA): TGTGCCAGTAGTGTGGGGATAACTGGAAACACCATATATTTT. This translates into CASSVGITGNTIYF.

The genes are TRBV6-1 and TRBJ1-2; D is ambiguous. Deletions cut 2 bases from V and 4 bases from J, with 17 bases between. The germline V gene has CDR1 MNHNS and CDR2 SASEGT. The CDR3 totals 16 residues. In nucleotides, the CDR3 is TGTGCCAGCAGTGAATACGGACTGGCAGTGCGCTATGGCTACACCTTC. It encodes CASSEYGLAVRYGYTF.

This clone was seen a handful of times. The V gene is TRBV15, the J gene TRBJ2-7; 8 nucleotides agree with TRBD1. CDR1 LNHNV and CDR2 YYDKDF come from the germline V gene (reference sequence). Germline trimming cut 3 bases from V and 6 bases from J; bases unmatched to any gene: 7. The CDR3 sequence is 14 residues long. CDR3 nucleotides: TGTGCCACCAGCAGGGACAGGGAGACGGCCGAGCAGTACTTC. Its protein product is CATSRDRETAEQYF.

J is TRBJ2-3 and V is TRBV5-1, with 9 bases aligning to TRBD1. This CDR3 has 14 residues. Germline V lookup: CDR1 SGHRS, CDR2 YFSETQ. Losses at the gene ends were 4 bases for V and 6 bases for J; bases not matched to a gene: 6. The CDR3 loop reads CASSKDRGGDTQYF. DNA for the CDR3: TGCGCCAGCAGCAAGGACAGGGGAGGGGATACGCAGTATTTT. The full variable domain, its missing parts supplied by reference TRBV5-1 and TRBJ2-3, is KAGVTQTPRYLIKTRGQQVTLSCSPISGHRSVSWYQQTPGQGLQFLFEYFSETQRNKGNFPGRFSGRQFSNSRSEMNVSTLELGDSALYLCASSKDRGGDTQYFGPGTRLTVL.

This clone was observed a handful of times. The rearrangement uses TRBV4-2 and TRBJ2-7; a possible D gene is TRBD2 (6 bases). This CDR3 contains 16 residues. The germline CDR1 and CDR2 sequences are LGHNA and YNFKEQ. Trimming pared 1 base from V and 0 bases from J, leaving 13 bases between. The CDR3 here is CASSQAGGTSSYEQYF. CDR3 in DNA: TGTGCCAGCAGCCAAGCCGGAGGGACGAGCTCCTACGAGCAGTACTTC.

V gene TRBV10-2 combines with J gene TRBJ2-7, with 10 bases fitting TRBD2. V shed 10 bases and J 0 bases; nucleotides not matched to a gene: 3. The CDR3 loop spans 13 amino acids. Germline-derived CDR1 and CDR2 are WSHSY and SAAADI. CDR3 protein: CATRLAGSYEQYF. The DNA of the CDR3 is TGCGCCACACGACTAGCGGGCTCCTACGAGCAGTACTTC.

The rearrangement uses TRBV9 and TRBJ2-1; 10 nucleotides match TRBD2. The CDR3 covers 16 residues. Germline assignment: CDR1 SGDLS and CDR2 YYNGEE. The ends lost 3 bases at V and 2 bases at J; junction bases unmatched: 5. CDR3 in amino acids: CASSGVAGGPYNEQFF. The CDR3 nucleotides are TGTGCCAGCAGCGGCGTAGCGGGAGGACCCTACAATGAGCAGTTCTTC.

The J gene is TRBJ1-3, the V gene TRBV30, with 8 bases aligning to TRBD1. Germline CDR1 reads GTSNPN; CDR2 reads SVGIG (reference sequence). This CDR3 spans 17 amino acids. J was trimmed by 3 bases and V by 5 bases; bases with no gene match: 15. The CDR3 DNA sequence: TGTGCCTGGGTCTCGACTTTCTCAGGGGGCCTTGGAAACACCATATATTTT. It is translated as CAWVSTFSGGLGNTIYF.

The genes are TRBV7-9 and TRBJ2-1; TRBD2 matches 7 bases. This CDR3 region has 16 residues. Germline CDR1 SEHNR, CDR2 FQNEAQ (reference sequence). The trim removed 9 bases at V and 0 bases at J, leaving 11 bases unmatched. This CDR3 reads CARPGLAVPSYNEQFF. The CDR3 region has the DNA TGTGCCAGGCCCGGGCTAGCGGTACCCTCCTACAATGAGCAGTTCTTC.

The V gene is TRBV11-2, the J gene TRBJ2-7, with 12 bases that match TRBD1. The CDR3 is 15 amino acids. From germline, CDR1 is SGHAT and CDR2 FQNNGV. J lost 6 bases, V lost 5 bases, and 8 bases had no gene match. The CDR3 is CASSKGTGGGFEQYF. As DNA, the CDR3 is TGTGCCAGCAGCAAAGGGACAGGGGGCGGCTTCGAGCAGTACTTC.

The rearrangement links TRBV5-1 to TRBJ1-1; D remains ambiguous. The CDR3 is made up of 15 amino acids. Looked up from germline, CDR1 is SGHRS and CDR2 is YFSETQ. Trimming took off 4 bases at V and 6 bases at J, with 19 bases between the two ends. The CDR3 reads CASSPSNGPGAEAFF. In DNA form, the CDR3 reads TGCGCCAGCAGCCCCTCAAATGGGCCGGGCGCTGAAGCTTTCTTT.

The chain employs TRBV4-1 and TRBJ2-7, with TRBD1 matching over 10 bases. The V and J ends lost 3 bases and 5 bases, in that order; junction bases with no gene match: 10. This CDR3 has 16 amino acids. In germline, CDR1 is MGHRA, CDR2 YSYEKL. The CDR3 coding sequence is TGCGCCAGCAGCCAGCCCCGGGACAGGGGACCCCACGAGCAGTACTTC. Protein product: CASSQPRDRGPHEQYF.

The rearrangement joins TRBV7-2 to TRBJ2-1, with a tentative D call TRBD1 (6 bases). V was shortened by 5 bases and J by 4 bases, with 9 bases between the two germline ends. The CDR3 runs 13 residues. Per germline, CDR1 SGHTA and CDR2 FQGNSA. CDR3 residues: CASSTTGYNEQFF. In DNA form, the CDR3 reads TGTGCCAGCAGCACGACAGGATACAATGAGCAGTTCTTC.

The CDR3 coding sequence is TGTGCCTGGAGTAGTACTAGCGGCTACGAGCAGTACTTC. It encodes CAWSSTSGYEQYF. The genes are TRBV30 and TRBJ2-7, with 8 bases aligning to TRBD2. The V and J ends lost 2 bases and 3 bases, in that order; junction bases with no gene match: 3. The germline V gene has CDR1 GTSNPN and CDR2 SVGIG (reference sequence). The CDR3 covers 13 residues.